These T cell receptor beta chains were read from a single sample in a study of radiotherapy plus CTLA-4 blockade in lung cancer. Measured with immunoSEQ multiplex PCR; TCRdb has only the in-frame clones, and not every one. The sample contains about 51,000 clones, about four fifths of which appear only once. Source: peripheral blood, taken from a patient treated with radiotherapy plus ipilimumab. These TCRs come from a human donor with non-small cell lung cancer who had a complete response to radiotherapy plus ipilimumab. CDR3s include the opening cysteine and the closing phenylalanine or tryptophan. A D gene is named only where the DNA matches it firmly.

D gene,V gene,J gene,CDR3 DNA,CDR3 protein
TRBD1,TRBV5-1,TRBJ1-2,TGCGCCAGCAGCCCGGGACAGGGTAGTCTTAACTATGGCTACACCTTC,CASSPGQGSLNYGYTF
.,TRBV6-1,TRBJ2-7,TGTGCCAGCAGAATGTATGAGCAGTACTTC,CASRMYEQYF
TRBD1,TRBV19,TRBJ1-1,TGTGCCAGTAGTGGGGAAGGGGGCTGGGGCACTGAAGCTTTCTTT,CASSGEGGWGTEAFF
.,TRBV5-1,TRBJ2-1,TGCGCCAGCAGCGAGTACAATGAGCAGTTCTTC,CASSEYNEQFF
TRBD2,TRBV29-1,TRBJ2-1,TGCAGCGATACTAGCGGCCTCTACAATGAGCAGTTCTTC,CSDTSGLYNEQFF
TRBD1,TRBV5-4,TRBJ2-7,TGTGCCAGCAGCTCGGGACAGGGGAGACTCTACGAGCAGTACTTC,CASSSGQGRLYEQYF
TRBD1,TRBV18,TRBJ1-2,TGTGCCAGCTCACCAGTAGGGACAGGGACTAACTATGGCTACACCTTC,CASSPVGTGTNYGYTF
TRBD2,TRBV7-6,TRBJ2-5,TGTGCCAGCAGCCCCTCGGTACTAGCGGGGGCCCAAGAGACCCAGTACTTC,CASSPSVLAGAQETQYF
TRBD1,TRBV6-6,TRBJ1-4,TGTGCCAGCAGAACCGGGACAGGGAATGAAAAACTGTTTTTT,CASRTGTGNEKLFF
.,TRBV19,TRBJ1-4,TGTGCCCCCTCCGGGGGGGGCGAATTGACTAATGAAAAACTGTTTTTT,CAPSGGGELTNEKLFF